One sample yielded the 29 T cell receptor beta chains listed below, sequenced in a study of T cell responses to AZD1222 COVID-19 vaccine. Profiled with immunoSEQ multiplex PCR; TCRdb holds only in-frame clones, not every one. The data show 150,000 or so clones, about 90% seen once. This specimen was peripheral blood, taken on day 0 of AZD1222 vaccination. The receptors were gathered from an adult in good health.

The rearrangement links TRBV19 to TRBJ2-1; 7 nucleotides line up with TRBD2. Losses at the gene ends were 3 bases for V and 4 bases for J; bases not matched to a gene: 3. The CDR3 spans 14 residues. The germline V gene has CDR1 LNHDA and CDR2 SQIVND (reference sequence). Written as DNA, the CDR3 is TGTGCCAGTAGTATTCGCGGGAGATACAATGAGCAGTTCTTC. It encodes CASSIRGRYNEQFF. The whole variable domain, filled in from reference TRBV19 and TRBJ2-1, reads DGGITQSPKYLFRKEGQNVTLSCEQNLNHDAMYWYRQDPGQGLRLIYYSQIVNDFQKGDIAEGYSVSREKKESFPLTVTSAQKNPTAFYLCASSIRGRYNEQFFGPGTRLTVL.

The chain is built from TRBV12-5 and TRBJ1-6, with unresolved D. The germline gives CDR1 LGHNT, CDR2 FRNRAP. V was clipped by 3 bases and J by 7 bases, with 16 bases between them. This CDR3 has 16 amino acids. CDR3 residues: CASGFFQLSPNSPLHF. CDR3 coding DNA: TGTGCTAGTGGTTTCTTCCAACTTAGCCCGAATTCACCCCTCCACTTT.

The CDR3 here is CSVAADRGNQPQHF. CDR3 in DNA: TGCAGCGTAGCGGCCGACAGGGGCAATCAGCCCCAGCATTTT. The rearrangement links TRBV29-1 to TRBJ1-5, with 7 positions matching TRBD1. The CDR3 is 14 residues long. The germline V gene encodes CDR1 SQVTM and CDR2 ANQGSEA. The V gene end was trimmed by 6 bases and the J gene end by 2 bases; junction bases not matched to a gene: 7.

The CDR3 coding sequence is TGTGCCAGCAGTGATTTTGGGGGGCCCAAAAACATTCAGTACTTC. Its protein is CASSDFGGPKNIQYF. This chain joins TRBV6-1 and TRBJ2-4, with D perhaps being TRBD1 or TRBD2 (6 bases each). The V and J ends lost 3 bases and 2 bases respectively, with 11 bases between them. The germline gives CDR1 MNHNS, CDR2 SASEGT. The CDR3 consists of 15 residues.

The chain recombines TRBV7-2 with TRBJ1-4; TRBD1 matches 7 bases. This CDR3 comprises 16 residues. The germline gives CDR1 SGHTA, CDR2 FQGNSA. Trimming took 5 bases from V and 0 from J; bases not matched to a gene: 6. CDR3 bases: TGTGCCAGCAGCCGGGACAGCTTTGCAACTAATGAAAAACTGTTTTTT. Amino acid sequence: CASSRDSFATNEKLFF.

The chain links TRBV10-2 to TRBJ2-7; unclear D gene. The CDR3 is 11 residues long. Trimming removed 6 bases at V and 5 bases at J, with 8 bases between. CDR1 is WSHSY, CDR2 SAAADI, per germline. CDR3 DNA: TGCGCCAGCAGCCCGAAGGACGAGCAGTACTTC. Translating it yields CASSPKDEQYF.

For the CDR3, the DNA is TGTGCCAGCAGCGTCGGCGGGGAGCTGTTTTTT. Protein product: CASSVGGELFF. V gene TRBV9 combines with J gene TRBJ2-2; unclear D gene. This CDR3 has 11 residues. V lost 2 bases and J lost 7, with 3 bases in between. Germline V gene lookup returns CDR1 SGDLS and CDR2 YYNGEE.

The V and J genes are TRBV9 and TRBJ2-6, with D perhaps assigned TRBD1 or TRBD2 (5 bases each). Looked up from germline, CDR1 is SGDLS and CDR2 is YYNGEE. Trimming cost V 4 bases and J 4 bases, with 15 bases left between them. There are 16 residues in the CDR3. CDR3 sequence: CASSFALGVGANVLTF. Here the CDR3 DNA reads TGTGCCAGCAGCTTCGCCTTGGGGGTAGGGGCCAACGTCCTGACTTTC.

This chain uses TRBV5-1 with TRBJ2-1, with 10 positions matching TRBD2. The ends lost 0 bases at V and 1 base at J; junction bases unmatched: 4. This CDR3 has 17 residues. Per germline, CDR1 SGHRS and CDR2 YFSETQ. Here the CDR3 DNA reads TGCGCCAGCAGCTTGGTCGTGACTAGCGGGTCCTACAATGAGCAGTTCTTC. This sequence encodes CASSLVVTSGSYNEQFF.

This chain joins TRBV7-8 and TRBJ1-3; no clear D gene. Germline CDR1 reads SGHVS; CDR2 reads FQNEAQ. Trimming removed 6 bases at V and 9 bases at J, with 15 bases between. The CDR3 runs to 13 residues. CDR3 protein: CASSQTPSSTIYF. Written as DNA, the CDR3 is TGTGCCAGCAGTCAGACCCCCAGTTCCACCATATATTTT.

This chain uses TRBV11-2 with TRBJ2-7, with a possible D match to TRBD1 (8 bases). The CDR3 loop spans 16 amino acids. Between the trimmed V and J ends, which lost 6 bases and 3 bases, there was a span of 21 bases. Looked up from germline, CDR1 is SGHAT and CDR2 is FQNNGV. For the CDR3, the DNA is TGTGCCAGCAGTTCACAGGGGGTCGGCGGGAGCTACGAGCAGTACTTC. It yields the protein CASSSQGVGGSYEQYF.

This chain joins TRBV12-5 and TRBJ2-3, with D possibly matching TRBD2 (6 bases). CDR1 LGHNT and CDR2 FRNRAP come from the germline V gene. The ends were cut back, 2 bases at V and 6 bases at J, with 9 bases in the middle. The CDR3 sequence is 13 residues long. CDR3 sequence (DNA): TGTGCTAGTGGTTTGCCGAGCGGGGATACGCAGTATTTT. Protein: CASGLPSGDTQYF.

The gene calls are TRBV6-6 and TRBJ2-7; 8 bases agree with TRBD1. The trim removed 6 bases at V and 3 bases at J, leaving 4 bases unmatched. The CDR3 loop spans 13 amino acids. The germline CDR1 and CDR2 sequences are MNHNY and SVGAGI (reference sequence). The CDR3 nucleotides are TGTGCCAGCAGCCCAGACAGGGGCTACGAGCAGTACTTC. Translation gives CASSPDRGYEQYF.

This chain connects TRBV5-6 to TRBJ1-5; no definite D call. Germline CDR1 reads SGHDT; CDR2 reads YYEEEE. V was trimmed by 2 bases and J by 3 bases, leaving 3 bases between them. The CDR3 spans 12 residues. The CDR3 nucleotides read TGTGCCAGCAGCTTATACAATCAGCCCCAGCATTTT. Encoded protein: CASSLYNQPQHF. The full variable domain, with the rest looked up from reference TRBV5-6 and TRBJ1-5, is DAGVTQSPTHLIKTRGQQVTLRCSPKSGHDTVSWYQQALGQGPQFIFQYYEEEERQRGNFPDRFSGHQFPNYSSELNVNALLLGDSALYLCASSLYNQPQHFGDGTRLSIL.

The rearrangement links TRBV5-5 to TRBJ2-5; 7 nucleotides match TRBD2. V dropped 4 bases and J dropped 7; count of bases not matched to a gene: 7. The CDR3 loop spans 13 amino acids. Germline V CDR1 and CDR2: SGHKS, YYEKEE (reference sequence). This chain's CDR3 is CASSPPGGTTQYF. CDR3 in DNA: TGTGCCAGCAGCCCCCCCGGGGGGACGACCCAGTACTTC. The whole variable domain, remainder taken from reference TRBV5-5 and TRBJ2-5, is DAGVTQSPTHLIKTRGQQVTLRCSPISGHKSVSWYQQVLGQGPQFIFQYYEKEERGRGNFPDRFSARQFPNYSSELNVNALLLGDSALYLCASSPPGGTTQYFGPGTRLLVL.

V gene TRBV4-1 combines with J gene TRBJ1-3, with 9 bases matching TRBD1. The CDR3 spans 16 residues. Germline loops: CDR1 MGHRA, CDR2 YSYEKL. Trimming at V came to 0 bases and at J to 3 bases, leaving 3 bases not matched to a gene. The CDR3 coding sequence is TGCGCCAGCAGCCAAGACACAGGGGGCTATGGAAACACCATATATTTT. This translates into CASSQDTGGYGNTIYF.

The rearrangement links TRBV19 to TRBJ2-7; D is perhaps TRBD1 or TRBD2 (5 bases each). Germline V gene sequence: CDR1 LNHDA, CDR2 SQIVND (reference sequence). The CDR3 loop spans 13 amino acids. V was trimmed by 8 bases and J by 5 bases, leaving 16 bases between them. CDR3 DNA: TGTGCCAGTGGGGCCTCTGTGGGGGACGAGCAGTACTTC. Its translation: CASGASVGDEQYF.

The chain carries TRBV29-1 and TRBJ1-2; TRBD1 aligns across 7 bases. This CDR3 spans 17 amino acids. J was trimmed by 8 bases and V by 1 base; bases with no gene match: 19. Germline V gene sequence: CDR1 SQVTM, CDR2 ANQGSEA. CDR3 amino acids: CSVEGVERQGSSGGYTF. The CDR3 region has the DNA TGCAGCGTTGAAGGGGTAGAGAGACAGGGATCCTCGGGAGGCTACACCTTC.

CDR3 sequence reads: CASAGFEREQYF. The CDR3 DNA is TGTGCCTCGGCAGGGTTTGAGCGGGAGCAGTACTTC. The V call is TRBV12-3 or TRBV12-4, the J call TRBJ2-7; TRBD1 or TRBD2 may be the D gene (5 bases each). The CDR3 is 12 residues long. Trimming took off 11 bases at V and 7 bases at J, with 18 bases between the two ends.

The chain uses TRBV30 and TRBJ1-5; D is unresolved. The CDR3 runs to 13 residues. Deletions cut 0 bases from V and 4 bases from J, with 7 bases between. The V gene's germline CDR1 is GTSNPN and CDR2 SVGIG (reference sequence). The chain's CDR3 is CAWSVEGNQPQHF. The DNA of the CDR3 is TGTGCCTGGAGTGTAGAAGGGAATCAGCCCCAGCATTTT.

The chain recombines TRBV7-2 with TRBJ2-3; TRBD2 aligns across 15 bases. The CDR3 has 16 amino acids. V trimming: 5 bases; J trimming: 5 bases; junction bases outside the gene matches: 5. Germline V CDR1 and CDR2: SGHTA, FQGNSA. The CDR3 region has the DNA TGTGCCAGCAGCACCGGACTAGCGGGAGGGATAGATACGCAGTATTTT. Translation gives CASSTGLAGGIDTQYF.

The V call is TRBV7-2, the J call TRBJ2-1; TRBD2 might be the D (5 bases). V lost 5 bases and J 4 bases, leaving 9 bases between the germline ends. The CDR3 length is 13 residues. Germline V gene data show CDR1 as SGHTA and CDR2 as FQGNSA. The CDR3 DNA reads TGTGCCAGCAGCACGACTACGTACAATGAGCAGTTCTTC. Translating it yields CASSTTTYNEQFF.

V and J are TRBV5-1 and TRBJ1-5; no clear D gene. From germline, CDR1 is SGHRS and CDR2 YFSETQ. CDR3 size: 15 residues. With 3 bases removed from V and 0 bases from J, the gap between germline ends came to 10 bases. CDR3 residues: CASSWDGFSNQPQHF. The CDR3 coding sequence is TGCGCCAGCAGCTGGGATGGGTTTAGCAATCAGCCCCAGCATTTT.

V and J are TRBV29-1 and TRBJ2-1; 10 nucleotides agree with TRBD2. Germline loops: CDR1 SQVTM, CDR2 ANQGSEA. Trimming cost V 7 bases and J 8 bases; bases outside gene matches: 8. CDR3 length: 13 amino acids. In DNA form, the CDR3 reads TGCAGCGCTCCTAGCGGGAGCCAGGATGAGCAGTTCTTC. It encodes CSAPSGSQDEQFF.

A few counts support this clone. The chain links TRBV28 to TRBJ2-7; 8 bases agree with TRBD1. CDR3 length: 15 residues. Germline loops: CDR1 MDHEN, CDR2 SYDVKM. J gave up 2 bases and V 6 bases, and 9 bases lay outside the gene matches. CDR3 protein: CASRISGGPPYEQYF. The CDR3 bases are TGTGCCAGCAGAATCTCAGGGGGCCCCCCCTACGAGCAGTACTTC.

Here the CDR3 reads CASKGRTADTQYF. CDR3 in DNA: TGTGCCAGTAAAGGGAGGACAGCAGATACGCAGTATTTT. The chain links TRBV19 to TRBJ2-3, with D perhaps TRBD1 or TRBD2 (6 bases each). The CDR3 sequence is 13 residues long. Deletions cut 7 bases from V and 4 bases from J, with 12 bases between. Per germline, CDR1 LNHDA and CDR2 SQIVND (reference sequence).

The V gene is TRBV19, the J gene TRBJ2-1, with 8 nucleotides matching TRBD1. This CDR3 contains 16 residues. V was pared by 5 bases and J by 1 base, with 7 bases of the junction left unmatched. Germline-derived CDR1 and CDR2 are LNHDA and SQIVND (reference sequence). CDR3 DNA: TGTGCCAGTAGTCTGACAGGGGTACGGTCCTACAATGAGCAGTTCTTC. This codes for CASSLTGVRSYNEQFF.

This clone has a single count. The chain joins TRBV28 to TRBJ1-3, with D unclear. Germline CDR1 MDHEN, CDR2 SYDVKM. The V end was cut by 3 bases, the J end by 0 bases, with 9 bases between. CDR3 length equals 15 residues. The CDR3 loop reads CASSLADPSGNTIYF. The CDR3 coding sequence is TGTGCCAGCAGTTTGGCAGACCCCTCTGGAAACACCATATATTTT.

The J gene is TRBJ1-2, the V gene TRBV19, with 8 bases fitting TRBD1. This CDR3 comprises 13 residues. V was clipped by 8 bases and J by 4 bases; unmatched bases: 6. CDR1 LNHDA and CDR2 SQIVND come from the germline V gene (reference sequence). The CDR3 nucleotides read TGTGCCAGTGTCGACAGGGGAACCTATGGCTACACCTTC. This gives the protein CASVDRGTYGYTF.